The 21 T cell receptor beta chains presented below share a single source sample, sequenced in a study of blood T cell repertoires in COVID-19. Measured with immunoSEQ multiplex PCR; TCRdb has only the in-frame clones, and not every one. Among approximately 300,000 clones listed, approximately 88% were seen once. Sequences were obtained from peripheral blood. These receptors were taken from a woman aged 45-59 years with active or convalescent COVID-19.

The chain uses TRBV27 and TRBJ1-1; the D gene is possibly TRBD1 (5 bases). V was trimmed by 4 bases and J by 1 base, leaving 7 bases between them. Per the germline V gene, CDR1 is MNHEY and CDR2 is SMNVEV (reference sequence). This CDR3 comprises 13 residues. The CDR3 loop reads CASSWGENTEAFF. The CDR3, as DNA: TGTGCCAGCAGTTGGGGGGAGAACACTGAAGCTTTCTTT.

This chain links TRBV6-5 with TRBJ2-2; TRBD2 might be the D (6 bases). Germline values: CDR1 MNHEY, CDR2 SVGAGI. With 6 bases removed from V and 2 bases from J, the gap between germline ends came to 13 bases. The CDR3 has 15 residues. This CDR3 is CASSRGGFNTGELFF. The CDR3, as DNA: TGTGCCAGCAGCCGAGGAGGGTTTAACACCGGGGAGCTGTTTTTT.

V usage is TRBV4-3 and J usage is TRBJ2-1; 8 bases map to TRBD2. The germline gives CDR1 LGHNA, CDR2 YSLEER. V gave up 2 bases and J gave up 15 bases; unmatched junction bases: 9. The CDR3 consists of 13 residues. This CDR3 reads CASSQLDGTRMFF. The CDR3 DNA is TGCGCCAGCAGCCAACTCGACGGGACTAGAATGTTCTTC.

CDR3 sequence: CASRWEGNSPLHF. DNA of the CDR3: TGTGCCAGCAGGTGGGAGGGTAATTCACCCCTCCACTTT. The V call is TRBV2, the J call TRBJ1-6; D remains unclear. The CDR3 is 13 amino acids. V was trimmed by 6 bases and J by 6 bases, leaving 9 bases between them. Per the germline V gene, CDR1 is SNHLY and CDR2 is FYNNEI.

J is TRBJ2-3 and V is TRBV4-1; TRBD1 might be the D (6 bases). Germline CDR1 and CDR2: MGHRA and YSYEKL. The CDR3 has 12 residues. V lost 5 bases and J lost 6, with 9 bases in between. This chain's CDR3 is CASSYQGDTQYF. The CDR3 region has the DNA TGCGCCAGCAGCTATCAGGGGGATACGCAGTATTTT.

This clone was detected only once. The gene calls are TRBV7-9 and TRBJ2-1; 14 bases match TRBD2. Unmatched junction bases numbered 5, after V lost 6 bases and J lost 7 bases. CDR3 length: 15 amino acids. Germline V gene sequence: CDR1 SEHNR, CDR2 FQNEAQ (reference sequence). The CDR3 sequence is CASSKTSGRGNEQFF. CDR3 bases: TGTGCCAGCAGTAAGACTAGCGGGAGGGGGAATGAGCAGTTCTTC.

The genes are TRBV28 and TRBJ1-2; the D gene is possibly TRBD1 (6 bases). The germline gives CDR1 MDHEN, CDR2 SYDVKM. The V end was cut by 6 bases, the J end by 1 base, with 9 bases between. The CDR3 sequence is 13 residues long. The CDR3 reads CASRPGVNYGYTF. The CDR3 DNA is TGTGCCAGCAGGCCAGGGGTTAACTATGGCTACACCTTC.

The gene calls are TRBV7-9 and TRBJ2-1, with D possibly being TRBD2 (6 bases). This CDR3 has 12 residues. V lost 6 bases and J 6 bases, leaving 9 bases between the germline ends. Germline CDR1 SEHNR, CDR2 FQNEAQ (reference sequence). The CDR3: CASRTSSNEQFF. The CDR3 region has the DNA TGTGCCAGCAGGACTAGTTCCAATGAGCAGTTCTTC.

The rearrangement uses TRBV6-2 or TRBV6-3 and TRBJ2-5, with TRBD2 matching over 7 bases. With V trimmed by 9 bases and J by 5 bases, 9 bases remained unmatched. The CDR3 extends over 13 amino acids. From germline, CDR1 is MNHEY and CDR2 SVGEGT. CDR3 region: CASSGLVVETQYF. CDR3 bases: TGTGCCAGTAGCGGGCTCGTGGTGGAGACCCAGTACTTC.

J is TRBJ2-7 and V is TRBV29-1; TRBD2 aligns across 11 bases. The CDR3 covers 12 residues. The J segment lost 5 bases and the V segment lost 8 bases, leaving 5 bases of the junction unmatched. Per germline, CDR1 SQVTM and CDR2 ANQGSEA. CDR3 residues: CSSKTSGNEQYF. The CDR3 bases are TGCAGCAGTAAGACTAGCGGGAACGAGCAGTACTTC.

The CDR3 sequence: CASSTGRSYEQYF. The CDR3 DNA reads TGTGCCAGCTCGACAGGGCGATCCTACGAGCAGTACTTC. The chain recombines TRBV18 with TRBJ2-7; 7 nucleotides line up with TRBD1. Germline V gene lookup returns CDR1 KGHSH and CDR2 LQKENI. V gave up 6 bases and J gave up 1 base; unmatched junction bases: 3. The CDR3 is 13 amino acids.

The chain links TRBV3-1 (or the pseudogene TRBV3-2) to TRBJ1-1; D might be TRBD1 (6 bases). Germline loops: CDR1 LGHDT, CDR2 YNNKEL (reference sequence). The CDR3 spans 14 residues. V shed 4 bases and J shed 6 bases, with 15 bases lying between them. This CDR3 reads CASSLRPDRSEAFF. The CDR3 nucleotides are TGTGCCAGCAGCCTTAGACCGGACAGATCTGAAGCTTTCTTT.

The chain recombines TRBV6-2 or TRBV6-3 with TRBJ2-5; the D is unclear. The CDR3 extends over 17 amino acids. Trimming removed 2 bases from V and 2 bases from J, with 18 bases in between. Germline loops: CDR1 MNHEY, CDR2 SVGEGT. The CDR3 spells CASSYPPSWYRQETQYF. The DNA of the CDR3 is TGTGCCAGCAGTTACCCCCCCTCTTGGTACAGACAAGAGACCCAGTACTTC.

The chain combines TRBV6-5 with TRBJ2-1, with 8 bases that match TRBD2. CDR1 MNHEY and CDR2 SVGAGI come from the germline V gene. Trimming at V came to 3 bases and at J to 4 bases, leaving 5 bases not matched to a gene. There are 15 residues in the CDR3. CDR3 region: CASSYTSGSYNEQFF. For the CDR3, the DNA is TGTGCCAGCAGTTATACTAGCGGATCTTACAATGAGCAGTTCTTC.

CDR3 protein: CASSLILGRKYTEAFF. The CDR3, as DNA: TGTGCCAGCAGTTTAATTTTGGGGCGTAAGTACACTGAAGCTTTCTTT. The chain combines TRBV27 with TRBJ1-1, with TRBD1 as a possible D gene (5 bases). The CDR3 is made up of 16 amino acids. Germline V gene data show CDR1 as MNHEY and CDR2 as SMNVEV (reference sequence). V was clipped by 2 bases and J by 3 bases, with 16 bases between them.

This clone was counted a few times. This chain links TRBV27 with TRBJ2-7; 11 bases line up with TRBD2. Unmatched junction bases numbered 5, after V lost 4 bases and J lost 6 bases. Germline CDR1 MNHEY, CDR2 SMNVEV (reference sequence). There are 14 residues in the CDR3. CDR3 in amino acids: CASSWGTSGGEQYF. For the CDR3, the DNA is TGTGCCAGCAGTTGGGGGACTAGCGGAGGCGAGCAGTACTTC.

The rearrangement joins TRBV9 to TRBJ2-2; TRBD2 aligns across 9 bases. The CDR3 is 16 amino acids. Unmatched junction bases numbered 4, after V lost 4 bases and J lost 0 bases. Germline V gene lookup returns CDR1 SGDLS and CDR2 YYNGEE. The CDR3 protein is CASSLLAGTNTGELFF. CDR3 DNA: TGTGCCAGCAGCCTCCTAGCGGGGACGAACACCGGGGAGCTGTTTTTT.

This rearrangement joins TRBV7-3 to TRBJ1-1, with D perhaps matching TRBD1 (6 bases). The CDR3 has 14 residues. Per germline, CDR1 SGHTA and CDR2 FQGTGA. Between the trimmed V and J ends, which lost 2 bases and 3 bases, there was a span of 10 bases. In DNA, the CDR3 is TGTGCCAGCAGCTTACAGGGGATGGACACTGAAGCTTTCTTT. Its translation is CASSLQGMDTEAFF. Complete variable domain (other parts from reference TRBV7-3 and TRBJ1-1): GAGVSQTPSNKVTEKGKYVELRCDPISGHTALYWYRQSLGQGPEFLIYFQGTGAADDSGLPNDRFFAVRPEGSVSTLKIQRTERGDSAVYLCASSLQGMDTEAFFGQGTRLTVV.

The chain recombines TRBV25-1 with TRBJ2-7, with 7 bases aligning to TRBD2. V trimming: 3 bases; J trimming: 0 bases; junction bases outside the gene matches: 5. Germline CDR1 reads MGHDK; CDR2 reads SYGVNS. There are 15 residues in the CDR3. CDR3 DNA: TGTGCCAGCAGTGATCTAGCGGTGAGCTCCTACGAGCAGTACTTC. It is translated as CASSDLAVSSYEQYF.

The J gene is TRBJ1-2, the V gene TRBV7-2; possibly TRBD1 for D (5 bases). This CDR3 is 14 amino acids long. V was pared by 4 bases and J by 8 bases, with 17 bases between. Looked up from germline, CDR1 is SGHTA and CDR2 is FQGNSA. The CDR3 DNA follows: TGTGCCAGCAGCTCCAGCGGGGCAGGGAAGGGCTACACCTTC. It specifies CASSSSGAGKGYTF.

The rearrangement joins TRBV18 to TRBJ2-7; 8 nucleotides match TRBD1. In germline, CDR1 is KGHSH, CDR2 LQKENI. This CDR3 has 16 amino acids. Trimming took 3 bases from V and 3 from J; bases not matched to a gene: 10. The CDR3, as DNA: TGTGCCAGCTCACCCCGAGACAGGGGAAGAATCTACGAGCAGTACTTC. This encodes CASSPRDRGRIYEQYF.